This passage covers 11 T cell receptor beta chains from one sample sequenced in a study of cytomegalovirus exposure and HLA in healthy donors. The PCR contained 60 Vbeta and 13 Jbeta primers. Assay used: immunoSEQ multiplex PCR; TCRdb lists only in-frame clones, some missing. Among under 200,000 clones listed, about 71% were seen once. Sequenced material: PBMCs. These receptors all come from a woman between 40 and 50 years old in good health and CMV-seropositive.

The chain carries TRBV7-9 and TRBJ1-1; D remains unclear. Germline V gene lookup returns CDR1 SEHNR and CDR2 FQNEAQ (reference sequence). V lost 6 bases and J lost 1, with 6 bases in between. This CDR3 spans 12 amino acids. The CDR3 region has the DNA TGTGCCAGCAGTCATCCGAACACTGAAGCTTTCTTT. Translated, it gives CASSHPNTEAFF.

V usage is TRBV5-4 and J usage is TRBJ1-2; 7 positions match TRBD1. The germline V gene encodes CDR1 SGHNT and CDR2 YYREEE (reference sequence). The CDR3 covers 13 residues. V dropped 2 bases and J dropped 7; count of bases not matched to a gene: 5. CDR3 sequence: CASSFQGEGGYTF. The CDR3 bases are TGTGCCAGCAGCTTCCAGGGGGAAGGTGGCTACACCTTC.

The chain joins TRBV6-5 to TRBJ1-3; 8 nucleotides align to TRBD1. Germline CDR1 and CDR2: MNHEY and SVGAGI. This CDR3 is 15 amino acids long. V was clipped by 2 bases and J by 4 bases; unmatched bases: 4. The CDR3 DNA sequence: TGTGCCAGCAGTTACGCCAGGACAGGGGGAAACACCATATATTTT. Encoded protein: CASSYARTGGNTIYF.

The chain recombines TRBV7-6 with TRBJ2-5; possibly TRBD1 for D (6 bases). The CDR3 is made up of 15 amino acids. Looked up from germline, CDR1 is SGHVS and CDR2 is FNYEAQ. The germline V and J ends were trimmed by 5 bases and 2 bases, with 15 bases remaining between them. CDR3 protein: CASSGLRTVQETQYF. CDR3 bases: TGTGCCAGCAGCGGACTCCGGACAGTACAAGAGACCCAGTACTTC.

The genes are TRBV2 and TRBJ2-7; 7 bases line up with TRBD1. J was trimmed by 4 bases and V by 8 bases; bases with no gene match: 11. Germline CDR1 SNHLY, CDR2 FYNNEI. The CDR3 extends over 14 amino acids. The CDR3 DNA reads as TGTGCCAGCGGAGAGGGGGCTCTTAGGTACGAGCAGTACTTC. Amino acid sequence: CASGEGALRYEQYF.

Regarding this clone: Compared with germline, one end of the junction differs, possibly owing to a read error. The rearrangement joins TRBV7-9 to TRBJ2-3; 10 nucleotides agree with TRBD2. This CDR3 comprises 18 residues. Germline CDR1 SEHNR, CDR2 FQNEAQ (reference sequence). CDR3 residues: CSSSPPGGLAGVADTQYF. CDR3 nucleotide sequence: TGTTCCAGCAGCCCCCCCGGAGGGCTAGCGGGGGTAGCAGATACGCAGTATTTT.

This clone came up a few times. The V gene is TRBV4-2, the J gene TRBJ2-5; 9 bases match TRBD2. The CDR3 is 18 residues long. Germline CDR1 is LGHNA and CDR2 is YNFKEQ. The J segment lost 2 bases and the V segment lost 0 bases, leaving 10 bases of the junction unmatched. In DNA, the CDR3 is TGTGCCAGCAGCCAAGAACTAGCGGGCCAATGGGGGCAAGAGACCCAGTACTTC. As protein: CASSQELAGQWGQETQYF.

The V gene is TRBV12-5, the J gene TRBJ1-1, with TRBD1 as a possible D gene (5 bases). Trimming stripped 0 bases from V and 4 bases from J, with 15 bases between. CDR3 length: 16 amino acids. Germline loops: CDR1 LGHNT, CDR2 FRNRAP. CDR3 bases: TGTGCTAGTGGTTTGGTAACCTTCGGAGGGGCCACTGAAGCTTTCTTT. Translating gives CASGLVTFGGATEAFF.

The V gene is TRBV5-1, the J gene TRBJ2-1; 10 bases agree with TRBD2. V dropped 1 base and J dropped 5; count of bases not matched to a gene: 3. From germline, CDR1 is SGHRS and CDR2 YFSETQ. CDR3 length: 15 amino acids. DNA for the CDR3: TGCGCCAGCAGCTTGTTAGCGGGGGGTAACAATGAGCAGTTCTTC. It codes for CASSLLAGGNNEQFF.

By share, this clone counts as medium-sized. The V gene is TRBV7-6, the J gene TRBJ2-3; D may be TRBD1 (6 bases). Germline CDR1 reads SGHVS; CDR2 reads FNYEAQ. The germline V and J ends were trimmed by 1 base and 2 bases, with 13 bases remaining between them. The CDR3 extends over 16 amino acids. The CDR3 DNA is TGTGCCAGCAGCTTAGTTGGCAGGGGTATCACAGATACGCAGTATTTT. Translating gives CASSLVGRGITDTQYF.

V and J are TRBV18 and TRBJ1-1; unclear D gene. This CDR3 contains 14 residues. V was cut by 5 bases and J by 3 bases, with 13 bases left in between. Germline V gene sequence: CDR1 KGHSH, CDR2 LQKENI. CDR3 DNA sequence: TGTGCCAGCTCAAAAGGTAGGCAGGACACTGAAGCTTTCTTT. Protein sequence: CASSKGRQDTEAFF.